This paragraph reports one T cell receptor beta chain. Its antigen is currently unknown. The data were taken from a study of beta chain features in type 1 diabetes. General study findings and limits: Type 1 diabetes patients showed a moderate but significant shortening of TCRB CDR3s in all four CD4+ subsets.

The investigators reverse transcribed all of the isolated RNA, so they sequenced expressed TCRB transcripts. Clones were sequenced by immunoSEQ multiplex PCR, and TCRdb holds only the in-frame ones, with some missing. Of hundreds of thousands of clones in the sample, approximately 10% are singletons; the top ten hold 0.035% to 0.05%. V was clipped by 1 base and J by 0 bases, with 9 bases between them. The CDR3 runs 14 residues. Per germline, CDR1 SQVTM and CDR2 ANQGSEA. Sequences were obtained from naive CD4+ T cells from blood. The sequence came from a woman aged 18 to 35 in good health. This chain uses TRBV29-1 with TRBJ1-1, with D perhaps matching TRBD1 (5 bases). Here the CDR3 reads CSVEGQGVNTEAFF. For the CDR3, the DNA is TGCAGCGTTGAAGGTCAGGGCGTGAACACTGAAGCTTTCTTT.